This is a list of T cell receptor beta chains from one sample in a study of CD8+CD57+ T cells in acquired aplastic anemia. MiXCR was run by TCRdb on the reads, yielding one entry per CDR3 protein. This table has about 200,000 distinct CDR3 sequences, 50% to 70% appearing once. The sequenced material came from sorted CD4+, CD8+, or CD8+CD57+ T cells (not recorded which) from PBMCs. These TCRs come from a human donor with aplastic anemia. CDR3s include the opening cysteine and the closing phenylalanine or tryptophan. D genes are given only for firm matches. The size entry is marked missing in some rows and otherwise reads once, few, many or a size class.

V gene	J gene	D gene	clone size	CDR3 protein	CDR3 DNA
TRBV19	TRBJ2-7	NA	NA	CASSLSPGNPYYEQYF	TGTGCCAGTAGCCTCTCCCCGGGCAATCCCTACTACGAGCAGTACTTC
TRBV5-8	TRBJ2-7	NA	NA	CASSLLTGVRSYEQYF	TGTGCCAGCAGCTTACTGACAGGCGTACGCTCCTACGAGCAGTACTTC
TRBV7-2	TRBJ1-4	NA	NA	CASSLLLGANEKLFF	TGTGCCAGCAGCCTCCTGTTGGGGGCTAATGAAAAACTGTTTTTT
TRBV5-4	TRBJ1-3	NA	NA	CASSNYLDSTSGNTIYF	TGTGCCAGCAGTAACTACCTCGACAGTACCTCTGGAAACACCATATATTTT
TRBV5-6	TRBJ2-1	TRBD1	NA	CASSSIQGVDSYNEQFF	TGTGCCAGCAGCTCGATCCAGGGGGTAGACTCCTACAATGAGCAGTTCTTC
TRBV15	TRBJ1-4	NA	NA	CATSRDLLGTNEKLFF	TGTGCCACCAGCAGAGATCTGCTGGGAACTAATGAAAAACTGTTTTTT
TRBV11-2	TRBJ1-1	NA	few	CASSLGTNTESFF	TGTGCCAGCAGCTTAGGGACGAACACTGAATCTTTCTTT
TRBV29-1	TRBJ1-2	NA	NA	CSVAGVLGGYTF	TGCAGCGTGGCCGGGGTTCTGGGTGGCTACACCTTC
TRBV20-1	TRBJ2-3	TRBD2	NA	CSGLAGPSTDTQYF	TGCAGCGGTTTAGCGGGCCCCAGCACAGATACGCAGTATTTT
TRBV19	TRBJ1-6	NA	NA	CASSIMAGTSPNSPLHF	TGTGCCAGTAGCATTATGGCAGGGACTTCCCCTAATTCACCCCTCCACTTT
TRBV7-9	TRBJ1-3	NA	NA	CASSEEFYTIYF	TGTGCCAGCAGTGAAGAGTTTTACACCATATATTTT
TRBV2	TRBJ1-2	NA	NA	CASSEGDFSYYGYTF	TGTGCCAGCAGTGAAGGGGACTTTTCTTACTATGGCTACACCTTC
TRBV15	TRBJ2-7	NA	NA	CATSRDRAIPYEQYF	TGTGCCACCAGCAGAGATCGCGCTATACCCTACGAGCAGTACTTC
TRBV2	TRBJ2-7	NA	few	CASLDRPSSYEQYF	TGTGCCAGCCTAGACCGCCCGAGCTCCTACGAGCAGTACTTC
TRBV7-3	TRBJ1-1	NA	NA	CASSPDTRNTEAFF	TGTGCCAGCAGCCCCGACACTCGGAACACTGAAGCTTTCTTT
TRBV19	TRBJ1-3	NA	few	CASSQRTNTIYF	TGTGCCAGCTCTCAGCGGACAAACACCATATATTTT
TRBV27	TRBJ2-1	NA	few	CASSPQDYLPNEQFF	TGTGCCAGCAGTCCCCAGGACTATTTGCCCAATGAGCAGTTCTTC
TRBV5-1	TRBJ1-1	NA	once	CASSKSDQTEAFF	TGCGCCAGCAGCAAATCCGACCAGACTGAAGCTTTCTTT
TRBV18	TRBJ2-1	NA	few	CASSETAGYNEQFF	TGTGCCAGCTCGGAAACCGCAGGGTACAATGAGCAGTTCTTC
TRBV5-1	TRBJ1-1	NA	NA	CASSDVGSEAFF	TGCGCCAGCAGCGACGTGGGGTCTGAAGCTTTCTTT
TRBV19	TRBJ1-2	TRBD1	once	CASSTRTGSYGYTF	TGTGCCAGTAGTACGCGGACAGGGAGCTATGGCTACACCTTC
TRBV6-6	TRBJ1-2	NA	NA	CASGGVANYGYTF	TGTGCCAGCGGAGGAGTCGCCAACTATGGCTACACCTTC
TRBV19	TRBJ1-5	NA	few	CASSIRAGFDQPQHF	TGTGCCAGTAGTATTAGGGCAGGGTTCGATCAGCCCCAGCATTTT
TRBV9	TRBJ2-7	TRBD2	many	CASSAGGRASEQYF	TGTGCCAGCAGCGCCGGGGGGAGAGCCTCGGAGCAGTACTTC
TRBV29-1	TRBJ2-1	NA	once	CSGTSKEQFF	TGCAGCGGAACTTCGAAGGAGCAGTTCTTC
TRBV11-2	TRBJ1-5	TRBD1	NA	CASSRQGSNQPQHF	TGTGCCAGCAGTCGACAGGGGAGCAATCAGCCCCAGCATTTT
TRBV7-6	TRBJ2-1	NA	NA	CASSYPGQTDEQFF	TGTGCCAGCAGCTACCCCGGACAGACCGATGAGCAGTTCTTC
TRBV7-9	TRBJ2-1	NA	NA	CASSYSRNEQFF	TGTGCCAGCAGTTACTCGCGAAATGAGCAGTTCTTC
TRBV20-1	TRBJ2-7	TRBD2	NA	CSARDSRTRDEQYF	TGCAGTGCTAGAGATTCTAGGACTAGGGACGAGCAGTACTTC
TRBV5-6	TRBJ2-7	NA	many	CASSFLAEGYSSYEQYF	TGTGCCAGCAGCTTTCTTGCGGAGGGGTATAGTTCCTACGAGCAGTACTTC
TRBV7-2	TRBJ2-7	NA	few	CASSFKGVDIQYF	TGTGCCAGCAGCTTCAAGGGTGTAGATATACAGTACTTC
TRBV15	TRBJ2-3	NA	few	CATSGHRTSGTDTQYF	TGTGCCACCAGCGGCCATAGAACCTCTGGCACAGATACGCAGTATTTT
TRBV19	TRBJ1-5	TRBD1	NA	CASRPQGASNQPQHF	TGTGCCAGTAGGCCACAGGGGGCTAGCAATCAGCCCCAGCATTTT
TRBV7-9	TRBJ2-3	NA	NA	CASSSPGRSTDTQYF	TGTGCCAGCAGTTCACCGGGACGCAGCACAGATACGCAGTATTTT
TRBV19	TRBJ1-2	NA	NA	CASSTQGGPYGYTF	TGTGCCAGTAGTACACAGGGCGGACCCTATGGCTACACCTTC